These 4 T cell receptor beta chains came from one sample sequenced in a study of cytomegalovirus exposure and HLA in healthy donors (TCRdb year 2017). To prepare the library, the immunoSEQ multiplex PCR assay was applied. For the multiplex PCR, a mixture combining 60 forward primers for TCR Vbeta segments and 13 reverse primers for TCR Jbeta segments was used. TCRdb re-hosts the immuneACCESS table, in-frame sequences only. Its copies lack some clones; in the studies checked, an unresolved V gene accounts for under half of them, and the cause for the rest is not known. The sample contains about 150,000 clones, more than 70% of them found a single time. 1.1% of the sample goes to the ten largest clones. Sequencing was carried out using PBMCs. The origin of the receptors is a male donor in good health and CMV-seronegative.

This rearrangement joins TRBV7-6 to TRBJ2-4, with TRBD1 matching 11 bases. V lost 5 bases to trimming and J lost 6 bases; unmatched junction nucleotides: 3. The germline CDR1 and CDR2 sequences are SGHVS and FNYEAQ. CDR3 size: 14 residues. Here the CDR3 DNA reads TGTGCCAGCAGCCCCGGGACAGGGGGAAACATTCAGTACTTC. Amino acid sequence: CASSPGTGGNIQYF.

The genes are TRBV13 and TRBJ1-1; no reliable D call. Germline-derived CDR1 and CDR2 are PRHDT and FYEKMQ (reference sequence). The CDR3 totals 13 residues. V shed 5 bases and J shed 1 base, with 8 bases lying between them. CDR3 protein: CASSPRQNTEAFF. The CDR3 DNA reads TGTGCCAGCAGCCCCCGACAGAACACTGAAGCTTTCTTT.

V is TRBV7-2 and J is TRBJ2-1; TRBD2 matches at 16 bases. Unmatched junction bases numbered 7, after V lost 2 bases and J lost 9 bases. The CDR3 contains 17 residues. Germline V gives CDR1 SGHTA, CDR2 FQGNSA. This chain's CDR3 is CASSLIGTSGGASEQFF. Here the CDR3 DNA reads TGTGCCAGCAGCTTAATTGGGACTAGCGGGGGGGCCAGTGAGCAGTTCTTC.

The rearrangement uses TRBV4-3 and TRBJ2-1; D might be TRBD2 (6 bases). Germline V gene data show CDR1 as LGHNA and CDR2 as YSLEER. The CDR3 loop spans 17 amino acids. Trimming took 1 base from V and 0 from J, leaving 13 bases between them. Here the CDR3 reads CASSQVGRGSSYNEQFF. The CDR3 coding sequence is TGCGCCAGCAGCCAAGTGGGGCGGGGCTCCTCCTACAATGAGCAGTTCTTC.